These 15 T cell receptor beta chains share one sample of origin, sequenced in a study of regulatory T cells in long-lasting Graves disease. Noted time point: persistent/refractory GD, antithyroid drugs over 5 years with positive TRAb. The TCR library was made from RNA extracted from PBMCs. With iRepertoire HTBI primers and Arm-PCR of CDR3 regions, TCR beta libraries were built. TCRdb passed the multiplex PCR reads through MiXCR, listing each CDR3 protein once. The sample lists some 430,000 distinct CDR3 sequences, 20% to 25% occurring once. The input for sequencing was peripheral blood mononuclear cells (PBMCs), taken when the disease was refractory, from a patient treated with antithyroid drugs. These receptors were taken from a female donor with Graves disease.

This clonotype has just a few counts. The CDR3 DNA reads as TGTGCCAGCAGCTTAGAGGAGAGCTCCTACGAGCAGTACTTC. Its protein product is CASSLEESSYEQYF. The chain has TRBV7-9 and TRBJ2-7; D unresolved. The CDR3 spans 14 residues. Germline V gene lookup returns CDR1 SEHNR and CDR2 FQNEAQ (reference sequence). Between the trimmed V and J ends, which lost 1 base and 0 bases, there was a span of 7 bases.

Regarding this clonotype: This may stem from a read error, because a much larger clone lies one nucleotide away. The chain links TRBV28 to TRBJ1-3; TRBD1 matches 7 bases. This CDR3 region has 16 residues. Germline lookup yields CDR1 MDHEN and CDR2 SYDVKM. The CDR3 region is CASSSHDRVSGSTIYF. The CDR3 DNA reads TGTGCCAGCAGTTCCCACGACAGGGTCTCTGGAAGCACCATATATTTT.

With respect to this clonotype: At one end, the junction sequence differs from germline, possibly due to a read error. This CDR3 reads CANSYPTGPGWHEQYF. The CDR3 DNA reads TGTGCCAACAGTTACCCCACAGGACCCGGTTGGCACGAGCAGTACTTC. The chain uses TRBV6-2 or TRBV6-3 and TRBJ2-7; D perhaps matches TRBD1 (5 bases). CDR1 and CDR2 from the germline V gene are MNHEY and SVGEGT. This CDR3 spans 16 amino acids.

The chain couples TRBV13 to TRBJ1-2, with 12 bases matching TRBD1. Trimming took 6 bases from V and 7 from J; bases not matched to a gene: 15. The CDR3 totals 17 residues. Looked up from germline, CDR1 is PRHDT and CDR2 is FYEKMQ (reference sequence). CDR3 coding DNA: TGTGCCAGCAGTATTAGGGACAGGGGGCGGTCGTGGGGTGGCTACACCTTC. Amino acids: CASSIRDRGRSWGGYTF. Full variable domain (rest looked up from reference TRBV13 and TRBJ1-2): AAGVIQSPRHLIKEKRETATLKCYPIPRHDTVYWYQQGPGQDPQFLISFYEKMQSDKGSIPDRFSAQQFSDYHSELNMSSLELGDSALYFCASSIRDRGRSWGGYTFGSGTRLTVV.

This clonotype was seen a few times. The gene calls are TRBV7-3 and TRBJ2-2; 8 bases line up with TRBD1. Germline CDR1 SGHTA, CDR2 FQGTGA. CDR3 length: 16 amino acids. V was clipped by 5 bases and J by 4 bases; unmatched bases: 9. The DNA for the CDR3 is TGTGCCAGCAGCAAAATAGGGACAGGCGGCACCGGGGAGCTGTTTTTT. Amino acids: CASSKIGTGGTGELFF.

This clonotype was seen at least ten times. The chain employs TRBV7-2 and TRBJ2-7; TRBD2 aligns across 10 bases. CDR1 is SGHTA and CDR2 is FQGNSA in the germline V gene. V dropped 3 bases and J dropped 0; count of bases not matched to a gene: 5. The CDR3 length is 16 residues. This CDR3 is CASSLTSGLPSYEQYF. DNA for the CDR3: TGTGCCAGCAGCTTGACTAGCGGGCTCCCCTCCTACGAGCAGTACTTC. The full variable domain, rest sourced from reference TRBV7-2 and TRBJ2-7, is GAGVSQSPSNKVTEKGKDVELRCDPISGHTALYWYRQSLGQGLEFLIYFQGNSAPDKSGLPSDRFSAERTGGSVSTLTIQRTQQEDSAVYLCASSLTSGLPSYEQYFGPGTRLTVT.

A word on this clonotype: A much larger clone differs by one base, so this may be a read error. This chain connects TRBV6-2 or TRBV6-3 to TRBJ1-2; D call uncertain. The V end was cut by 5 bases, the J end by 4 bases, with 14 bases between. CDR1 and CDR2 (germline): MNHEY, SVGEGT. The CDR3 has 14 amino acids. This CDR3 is CASSRGPTGYGYTF. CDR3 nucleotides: TGTGCCAGCAGTCGCGGACCGACGGGCTATGGCTACACCTTC.

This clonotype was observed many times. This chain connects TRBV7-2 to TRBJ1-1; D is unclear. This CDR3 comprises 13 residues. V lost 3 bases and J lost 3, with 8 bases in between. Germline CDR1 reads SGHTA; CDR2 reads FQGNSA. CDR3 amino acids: CASSFRKHTEAFF. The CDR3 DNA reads TGTGCCAGCAGCTTCAGGAAACACACTGAAGCTTTCTTT. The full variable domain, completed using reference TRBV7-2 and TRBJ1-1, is GAGVSQSPSNKVTEKGKDVELRCDPISGHTALYWYRQSLGQGLEFLIYFQGNSAPDKSGLPSDRFSAERTGGSVSTLTIQRTQQEDSAVYLCASSFRKHTEAFFGQGTRLTVV.

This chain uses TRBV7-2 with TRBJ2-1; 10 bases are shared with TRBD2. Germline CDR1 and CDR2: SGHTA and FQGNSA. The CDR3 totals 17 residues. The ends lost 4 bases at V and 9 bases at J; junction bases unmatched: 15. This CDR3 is CASSSRLAGKHRGEQFF. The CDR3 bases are TGTGCCAGCAGCTCGCGACTAGCGGGTAAGCACCGTGGTGAGCAGTTCTTC.

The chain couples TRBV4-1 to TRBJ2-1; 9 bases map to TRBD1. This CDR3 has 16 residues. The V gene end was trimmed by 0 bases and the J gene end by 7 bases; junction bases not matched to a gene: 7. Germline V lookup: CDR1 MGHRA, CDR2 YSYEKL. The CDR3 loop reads CASSQDRGQGRNEQFF. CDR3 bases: TGCGCCAGCAGCCAAGATCGCGGACAGGGGAGGAATGAGCAGTTCTTC.

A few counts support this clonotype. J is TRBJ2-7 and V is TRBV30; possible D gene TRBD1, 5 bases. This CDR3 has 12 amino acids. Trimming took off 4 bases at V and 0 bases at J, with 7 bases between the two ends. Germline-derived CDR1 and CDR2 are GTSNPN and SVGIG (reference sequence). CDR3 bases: TGTGCCTGGAAGGGGAACTCCTACGAGCAGTACTTC. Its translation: CAWKGNSYEQYF.

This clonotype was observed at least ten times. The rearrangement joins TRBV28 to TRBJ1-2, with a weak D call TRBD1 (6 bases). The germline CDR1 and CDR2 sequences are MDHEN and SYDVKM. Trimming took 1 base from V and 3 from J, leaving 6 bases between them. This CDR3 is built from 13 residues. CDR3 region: CASSLSGDYGYTF. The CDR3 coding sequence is TGTGCCAGCAGTTTATCAGGGGACTATGGCTACACCTTC.

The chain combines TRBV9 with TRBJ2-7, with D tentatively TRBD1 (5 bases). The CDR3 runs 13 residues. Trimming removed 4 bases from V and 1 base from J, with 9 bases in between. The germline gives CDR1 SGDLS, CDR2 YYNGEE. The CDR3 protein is CASSKGRSYEQYF. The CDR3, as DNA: TGTGCCAGCAGCAAGGGGCGTTCCTACGAGCAGTACTTC.

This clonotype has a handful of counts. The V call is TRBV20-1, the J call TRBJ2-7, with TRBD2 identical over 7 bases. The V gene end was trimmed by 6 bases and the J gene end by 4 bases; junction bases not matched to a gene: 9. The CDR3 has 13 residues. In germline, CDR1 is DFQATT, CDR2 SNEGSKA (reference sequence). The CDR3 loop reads CSAAGRWGYEQYF. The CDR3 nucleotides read TGCAGTGCAGCGGGACGTTGGGGATACGAGCAGTACTTC.

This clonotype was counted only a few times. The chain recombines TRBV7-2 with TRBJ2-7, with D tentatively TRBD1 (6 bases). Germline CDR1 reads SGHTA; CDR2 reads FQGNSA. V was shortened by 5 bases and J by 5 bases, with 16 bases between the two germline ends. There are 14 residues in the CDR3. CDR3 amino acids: CASSTKVGGHEQYF. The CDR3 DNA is TGTGCCAGCAGCACCAAGGTAGGGGGTCACGAGCAGTACTTC.